This T cell receptor beta chain originates from a study of human T cells and chemical hapten exposure. CDR3 length: 14 residues. V was pared by 1 base and J by 4 bases, with 10 bases between. Germline V lookup: CDR1 SGHTA, CDR2 FQGNSA. With regard to this clonotype: What it binds is unknown.

Described time point: pre-sensitization, week 0. Treatment indicated: therapeutic diphenylcyclopropenone sensitization with weekly scalp DPC. Points from the study as a whole: TCRs exceeding a frequency of 1 in 1000 stayed unchanged under DPC sensitization.

From the RACE reads, TCRdb called clonotypes with MiXCR, one entry per CDR3 protein. The data contain under 90,000 distinct CDR3 sequences, about 8.9% of them singletons. Material: whole blood, obtained in connection with sensitization to the hapten diphenylcyclopropenone (DPC). The chain uses TRBV7-2 and TRBJ1-2; D is uncertain. The TCR originated in a woman between 35 and 50 years old with alopecia areata. Some clones in this sample may be carry-over from other donors' samples. CDR3 loop: CASSLVGGSYGYTF. The DNA of the CDR3 is TGTGCCAGCAGCTTAGTCGGAGGGAGCTATGGCTACACCTTC.